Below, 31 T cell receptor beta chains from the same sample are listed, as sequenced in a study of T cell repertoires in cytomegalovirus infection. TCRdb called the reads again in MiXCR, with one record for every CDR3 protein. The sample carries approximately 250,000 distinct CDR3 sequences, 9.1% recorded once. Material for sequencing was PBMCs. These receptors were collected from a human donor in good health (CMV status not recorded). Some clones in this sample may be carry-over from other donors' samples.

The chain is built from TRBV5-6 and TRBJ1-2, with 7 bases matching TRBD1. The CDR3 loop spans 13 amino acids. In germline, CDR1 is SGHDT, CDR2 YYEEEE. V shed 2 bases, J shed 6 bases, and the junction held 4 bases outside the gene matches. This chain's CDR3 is CASSFQGDNGYTF. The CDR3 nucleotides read TGTGCCAGCAGCTTTCAGGGGGATAATGGCTACACCTTC. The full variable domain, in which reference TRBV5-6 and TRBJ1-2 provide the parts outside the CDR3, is DAGVTQSPTHLIKTRGQQVTLRCSPKSGHDTVSWYQQALGQGPQFIFQYYEEEERQRGNFPDRFSGHQFPNYSSELNVNALLLGDSALYLCASSFQGDNGYTFGSGTRLTVV.

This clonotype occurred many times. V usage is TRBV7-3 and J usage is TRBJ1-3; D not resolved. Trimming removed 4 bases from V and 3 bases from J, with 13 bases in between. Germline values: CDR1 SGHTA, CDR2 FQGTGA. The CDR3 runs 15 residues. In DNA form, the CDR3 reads TGTGCCAGCAGCTCCCCGACCTGCTTTGGAAACACCATATATTTT. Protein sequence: CASSSPTCFGNTIYF.

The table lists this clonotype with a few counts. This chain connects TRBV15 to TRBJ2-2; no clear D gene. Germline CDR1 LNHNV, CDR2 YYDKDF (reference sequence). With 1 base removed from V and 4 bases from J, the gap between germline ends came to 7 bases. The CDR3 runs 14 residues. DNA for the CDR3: TGTGCCACCAGCAGAGTCCGGAGCACCGGGGAGCTGTTTTTT. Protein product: CATSRVRSTGELFF.

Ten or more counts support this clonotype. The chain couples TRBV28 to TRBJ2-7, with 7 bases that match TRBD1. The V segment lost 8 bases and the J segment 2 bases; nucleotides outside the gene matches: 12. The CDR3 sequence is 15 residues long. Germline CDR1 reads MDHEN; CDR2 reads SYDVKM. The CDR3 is CASLQGGQGTYEQYF. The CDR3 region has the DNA TGTGCCAGCCTTCAAGGGGGCCAGGGGACCTACGAGCAGTACTTC.

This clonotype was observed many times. The CDR3 spells CASSLDRNPNTEAFF. The CDR3 coding sequence is TGTGCCAGCAGCTTAGACAGGAACCCGAACACTGAAGCTTTCTTT. The gene calls are TRBV7-2 and TRBJ1-1; tentatively, D is TRBD1 (5 bases). The germline V and J ends were trimmed by 1 base and 1 base, with 10 bases remaining between them. This CDR3 has 15 amino acids. Germline CDR1 reads SGHTA; CDR2 reads FQGNSA.

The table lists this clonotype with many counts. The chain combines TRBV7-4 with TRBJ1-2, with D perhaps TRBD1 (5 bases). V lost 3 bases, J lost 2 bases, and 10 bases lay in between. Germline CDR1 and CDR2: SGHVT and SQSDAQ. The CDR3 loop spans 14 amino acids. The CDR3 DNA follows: TGTGCCAGCAGCTTGACAGTCGTAAACTATGGCTACACCTTC. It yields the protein CASSLTVVNYGYTF.

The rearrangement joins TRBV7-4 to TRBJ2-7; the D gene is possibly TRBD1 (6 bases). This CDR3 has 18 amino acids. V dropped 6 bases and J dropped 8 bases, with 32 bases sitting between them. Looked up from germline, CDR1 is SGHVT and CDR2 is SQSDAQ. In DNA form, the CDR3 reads TGTGCCAGCAGGTATAACGGCCCCACAGGGTATAATTTGAGTCAGCAGTACTTC. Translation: CASRYNGPTGYNLSQQYF.

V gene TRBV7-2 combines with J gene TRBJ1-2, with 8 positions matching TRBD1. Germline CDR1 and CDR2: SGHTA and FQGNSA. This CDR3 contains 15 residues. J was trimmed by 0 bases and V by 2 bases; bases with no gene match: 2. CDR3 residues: CASSLTGGPNYGYTF. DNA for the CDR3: TGTGCCAGCAGCTTAACAGGGGGGCCTAACTATGGCTACACCTTC.

The CDR3 loop is CASSLQGGPGNTIYF. The DNA of the CDR3 is TGTGCCAGTAGCCTACAAGGCGGTCCTGGAAACACCATATATTTT. J is TRBJ1-3 and V is TRBV19; no clear D gene. The CDR3 is 15 amino acids. Per the germline V gene, CDR1 is LNHDA and CDR2 is SQIVND (reference sequence). V lost 6 bases and J 2 bases, leaving 14 bases between the germline ends.

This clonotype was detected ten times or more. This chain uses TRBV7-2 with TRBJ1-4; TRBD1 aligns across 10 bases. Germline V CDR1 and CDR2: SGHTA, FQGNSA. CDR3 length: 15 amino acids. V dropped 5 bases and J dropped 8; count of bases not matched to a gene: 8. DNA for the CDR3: TGTGCCAGCAGCACGGGGACAGGGGTGGGCGAAAAACTGTTTTTT. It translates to CASSTGTGVGEKLFF. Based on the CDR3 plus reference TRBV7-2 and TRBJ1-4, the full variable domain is GAGVSQSPSNKVTEKGKDVELRCDPISGHTALYWYRQSLGQGLEFLIYFQGNSAPDKSGLPSDRFSAERTGGSVSTLTIQRTQQEDSAVYLCASSTGTGVGEKLFFGSGTQLSVL.

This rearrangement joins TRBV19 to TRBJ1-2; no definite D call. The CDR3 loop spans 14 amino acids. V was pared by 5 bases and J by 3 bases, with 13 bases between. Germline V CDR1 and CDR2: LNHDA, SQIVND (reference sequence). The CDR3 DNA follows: TGTGCCAGTAGTCTAAAGACGGCCTACTATGGCTACACCTTC. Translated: CASSLKTAYYGYTF.

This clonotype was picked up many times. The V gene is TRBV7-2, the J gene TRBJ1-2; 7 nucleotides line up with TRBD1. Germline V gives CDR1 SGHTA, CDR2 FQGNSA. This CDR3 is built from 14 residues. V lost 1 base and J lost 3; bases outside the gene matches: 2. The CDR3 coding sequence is TGTGCCAGCAGCTTAGTCGGACAGGACTATGGCTACACCTTC. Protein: CASSLVGQDYGYTF.

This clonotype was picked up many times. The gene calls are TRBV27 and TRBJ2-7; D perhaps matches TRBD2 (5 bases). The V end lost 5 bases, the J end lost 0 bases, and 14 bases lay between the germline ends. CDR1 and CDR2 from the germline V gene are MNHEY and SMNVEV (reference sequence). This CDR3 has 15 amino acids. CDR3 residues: CASSIPRGSSYEQYF. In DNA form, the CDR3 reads TGTGCCAGCAGTATACCCCGAGGGAGCTCCTACGAGCAGTACTTC.

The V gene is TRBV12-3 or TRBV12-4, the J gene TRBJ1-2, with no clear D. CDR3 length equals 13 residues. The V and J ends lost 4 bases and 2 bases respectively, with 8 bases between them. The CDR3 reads CASSSSANYGYTF. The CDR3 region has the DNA TGTGCCAGCAGTTCCTCCGCGAACTATGGCTACACCTTC.

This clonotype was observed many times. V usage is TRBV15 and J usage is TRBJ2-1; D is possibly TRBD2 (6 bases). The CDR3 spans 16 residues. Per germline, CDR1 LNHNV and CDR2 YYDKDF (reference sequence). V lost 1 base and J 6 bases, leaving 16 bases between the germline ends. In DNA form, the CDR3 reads TGTGCCACCAGCAGAGGAAGGCGGGAAAGGGGCAATGAGCAGTTCTTC. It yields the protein CATSRGRRERGNEQFF.

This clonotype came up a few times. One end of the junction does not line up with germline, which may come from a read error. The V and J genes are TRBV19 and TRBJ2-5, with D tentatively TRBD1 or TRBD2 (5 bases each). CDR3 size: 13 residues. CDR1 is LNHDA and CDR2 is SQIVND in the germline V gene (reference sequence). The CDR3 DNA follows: TGTGCCAGTAGGATAGGGGCGGGAGAGACCCAGTACTTC. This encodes CASRIGAGETQYF.

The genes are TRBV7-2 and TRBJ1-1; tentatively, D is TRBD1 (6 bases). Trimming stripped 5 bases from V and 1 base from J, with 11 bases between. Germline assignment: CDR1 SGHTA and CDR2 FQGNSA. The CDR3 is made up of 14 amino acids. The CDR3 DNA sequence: TGTGCCAGCAGCCCCCCGGGGGCGAACACTGAAGCTTTCTTT. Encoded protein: CASSPPGANTEAFF.

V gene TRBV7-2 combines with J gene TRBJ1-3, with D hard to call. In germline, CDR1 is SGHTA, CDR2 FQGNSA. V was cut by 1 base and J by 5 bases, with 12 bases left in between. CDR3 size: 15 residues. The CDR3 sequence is CASSLVFRRRNTIYF. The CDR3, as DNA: TGTGCCAGCAGCTTAGTTTTCAGGCGCCGAAACACCATATATTTT.

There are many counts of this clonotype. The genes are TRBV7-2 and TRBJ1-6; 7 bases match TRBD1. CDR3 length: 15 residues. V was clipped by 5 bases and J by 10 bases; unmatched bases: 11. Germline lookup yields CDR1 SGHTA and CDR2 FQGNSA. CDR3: CASSRSGQVESPLHF. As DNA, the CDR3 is TGTGCCAGCAGCCGCTCAGGACAGGTGGAGTCACCCCTCCACTTT.

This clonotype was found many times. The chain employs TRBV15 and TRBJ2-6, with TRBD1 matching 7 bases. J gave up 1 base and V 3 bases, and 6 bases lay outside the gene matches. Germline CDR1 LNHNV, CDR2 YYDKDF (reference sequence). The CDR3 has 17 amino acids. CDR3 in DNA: TGTGCCACCAGCAGTGCAAAGGGGGCGTCTGGGGCCAACGTCCTGACTTTC. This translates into CATSSAKGASGANVLTF.

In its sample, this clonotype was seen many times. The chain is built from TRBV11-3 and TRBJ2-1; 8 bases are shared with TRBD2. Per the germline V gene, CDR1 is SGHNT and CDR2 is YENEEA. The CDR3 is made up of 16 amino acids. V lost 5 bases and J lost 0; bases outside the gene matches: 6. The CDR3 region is CASSPHGGASYNEQFF. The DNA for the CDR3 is TGTGCCAGCAGCCCTCACGGGGGGGCCTCCTACAATGAGCAGTTCTTC.

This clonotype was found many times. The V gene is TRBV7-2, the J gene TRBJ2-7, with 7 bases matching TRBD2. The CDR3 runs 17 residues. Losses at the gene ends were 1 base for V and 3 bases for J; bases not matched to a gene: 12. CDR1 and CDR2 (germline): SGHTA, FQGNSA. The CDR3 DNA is TGTGCCAGCAGCTTAGTCTTTTCTAGCGGAATCCACTACGAGCAGTACTTC. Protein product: CASSLVFSSGIHYEQYF. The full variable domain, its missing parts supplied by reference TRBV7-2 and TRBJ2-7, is GAGVSQSPSNKVTEKGKDVELRCDPISGHTALYWYRQSLGQGLEFLIYFQGNSAPDKSGLPSDRFSAERTGGSVSTLTIQRTQQEDSAVYLCASSLVFSSGIHYEQYFGPGTRLTVT.

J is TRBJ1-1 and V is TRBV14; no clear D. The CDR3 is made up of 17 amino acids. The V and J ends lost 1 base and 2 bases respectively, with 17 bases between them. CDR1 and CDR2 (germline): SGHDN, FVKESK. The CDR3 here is CASSQAPSALGNTEAFF. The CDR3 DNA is TGTGCCAGCAGCCAAGCCCCGAGTGCGTTAGGTAACACTGAAGCTTTCTTT.

The CDR3 protein is CASSLLGDNYGYTF. The CDR3 DNA reads TGTGCCAGCAGCTTATTAGGGGACAACTATGGCTACACCTTC. This sequence joins TRBV7-4 and TRBJ1-2; tentative D call: TRBD1 (5 bases). Trimming took off 2 bases at V and 2 bases at J, with 9 bases between the two ends. Germline V gene data show CDR1 as SGHVT and CDR2 as SQSDAQ. CDR3 size: 14 residues.

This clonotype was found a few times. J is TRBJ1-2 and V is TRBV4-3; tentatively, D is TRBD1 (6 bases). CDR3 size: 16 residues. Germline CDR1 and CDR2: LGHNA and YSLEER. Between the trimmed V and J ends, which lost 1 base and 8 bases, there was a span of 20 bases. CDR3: CASSQVERPGAGGYTF. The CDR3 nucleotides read TGCGCCAGCAGCCAAGTTGAGAGGCCGGGGGCGGGCGGCTACACCTTC.

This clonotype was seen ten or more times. This chain's CDR3 is CASSKDKGNSLGYTF. The CDR3 DNA is TGTGCCAGCAGCAAAGACAAGGGGAATTCCCTTGGCTACACCTTC. The chain combines TRBV7-9 with TRBJ1-2; maybe TRBD1 (5 bases). Between the trimmed V and J ends, which lost 5 bases and 7 bases, there was a span of 20 bases. The CDR3 spans 15 residues. CDR1 and CDR2 from the germline V gene are SEHNR and FQNEAQ (reference sequence).

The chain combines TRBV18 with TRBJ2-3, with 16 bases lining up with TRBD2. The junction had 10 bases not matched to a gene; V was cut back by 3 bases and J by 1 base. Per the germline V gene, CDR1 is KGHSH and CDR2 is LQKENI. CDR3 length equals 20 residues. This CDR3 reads CASSPHTGTSGGAGTDTQYF. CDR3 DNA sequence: TGTGCCAGCTCACCGCATACCGGGACTAGCGGGGGGGCCGGCACAGATACGCAGTATTTT. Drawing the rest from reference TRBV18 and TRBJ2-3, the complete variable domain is NAGVMQNPRHLVRRRGQEARLRCSPMKGHSHVYWYRQLPEEGLKFMVYLQKENIIDESGMPKERFSAEFPKEGPSILRIQQVVRGDSAAYFCASSPHTGTSGGAGTDTQYFGPGTRLTVL.

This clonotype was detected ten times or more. As DNA, the CDR3 is TGTGCCAGCAGCTCTCGGACAGGCAACGCTGAAGCTTTCTTT. Amino acid sequence: CASSSRTGNAEAFF. The chain combines TRBV6-1 with TRBJ1-1; 7 bases fit TRBD1. With 6 bases clipped from V and 6 bases from J, the junction kept 10 bases outside the gene matches. The CDR3 runs to 14 residues. The V gene's germline CDR1 is MNHNS and CDR2 SASEGT.

CDR3 nucleotide sequence: TGCGCCAGCAGTGAGTCGGGGCCAGTTAGCTCCTACGAGCAGTACTTC. Translated: CASSESGPVSSYEQYF. The J gene is TRBJ2-7, the V gene TRBV10-2, with D maybe TRBD1 (5 bases). There are 16 residues in the CDR3. V gave up 0 bases and J gave up 0 bases, with 12 bases separating them. CDR1 WSHSY and CDR2 SAAADI come from the germline V gene.

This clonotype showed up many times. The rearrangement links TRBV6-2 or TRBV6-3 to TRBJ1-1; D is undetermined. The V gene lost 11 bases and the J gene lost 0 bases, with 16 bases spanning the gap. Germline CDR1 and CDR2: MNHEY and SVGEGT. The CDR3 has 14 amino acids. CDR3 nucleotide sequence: TGTGCCTCCAGTGGGCTGATCATGAACACTGAAGCTTTCTTT. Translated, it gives CASSGLIMNTEAFF.

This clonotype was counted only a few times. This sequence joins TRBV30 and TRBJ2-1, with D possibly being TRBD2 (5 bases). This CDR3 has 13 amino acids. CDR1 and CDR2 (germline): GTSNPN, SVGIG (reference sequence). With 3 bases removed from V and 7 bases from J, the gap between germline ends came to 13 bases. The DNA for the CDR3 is TGTGCCTGGAGGGACTCTAACGCGAATGAGCAGTTCTTC. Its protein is CAWRDSNANEQFF.